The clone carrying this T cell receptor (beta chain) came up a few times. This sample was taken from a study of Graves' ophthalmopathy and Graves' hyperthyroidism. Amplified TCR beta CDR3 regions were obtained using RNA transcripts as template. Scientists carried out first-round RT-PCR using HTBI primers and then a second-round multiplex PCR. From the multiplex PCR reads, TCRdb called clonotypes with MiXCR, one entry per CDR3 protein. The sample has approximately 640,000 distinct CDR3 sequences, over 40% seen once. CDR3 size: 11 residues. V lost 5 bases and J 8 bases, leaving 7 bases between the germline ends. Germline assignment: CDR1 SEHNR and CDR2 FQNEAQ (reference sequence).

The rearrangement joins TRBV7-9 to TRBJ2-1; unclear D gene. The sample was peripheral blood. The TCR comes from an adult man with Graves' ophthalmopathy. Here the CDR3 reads CASSPQDEQFF. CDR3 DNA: TGTGCCAGCAGCCCCCAGGATGAGCAGTTCTTC.